This T cell receptor beta chain was identified in a study of Ad26.COV2.S vaccination and SARS-CoV-2 variants. Overall study context: Enrolled in COV1001, the donor was in the Ad26.COV2.S trial arm, which received the vaccine.

Clones were read by immunoSEQ multiplex PCR, and TCRdb kept only the in-frame ones, dropping some. The sample has about 380,000 clones; roughly 80% are singletons. The junction had 6 bases not matched to a gene; V was cut back by 6 bases and J by 14 bases. CDR3 length equals 12 residues. The treatment: 15 to 20 received Ad26.COV2.S at low or high dose, single or two shots; about 5 received placebo; per-sample allocation not given. Samples came from day 63 after the first vaccine or placebo injection. Sequences were derived from peripheral blood, sampled in a trial of Ad26.COV2.S vaccine versus placebo. This clonotype was obtained from a person between 18 and 65 years old who received the Ad26.COV2.S COVID-19 vaccine or a placebo. The rearrangement uses TRBV12-3 or TRBV12-4 and TRBJ2-3; 12 bases line up with TRBD2. The CDR3 DNA follows: TGTGCCAGCAGGGAAGGACTAGCGGGGAGGTATTTT. Translating gives CASREGLAGRYF.